A selection of T cell receptor beta chains follows, all from one sample in a study of blood T cell repertoires in COVID-19. TCRdb keeps only in-frame clones here, not all; method: immunoSEQ multiplex PCR. The sample includes around 200,000 clones, 86% of them seen just once. Sequenced: PBMCs or T cells enriched from blood (not recorded which). Source of these receptors: a woman under 40 who had been exposed to COVID-19. Both conserved end residues are part of each CDR3. Fields, in order: D gene, V gene, clone size, J gene, CDR3 DNA, CDR3 protein. The D gene is left open where the match is weak. Not all rows give a size; the values are once, few, many and, for expanded clones, a class.

>TRBD2|TRBV2|-|TRBJ2-7
TGTGCCAGCAGTGATTGGAGGGAGGGCGAGCAGTACTTC
CASSDWREGEQYF
>-|TRBV3-1/TRBV3-2|-|TRBJ1-1
TGTGCCAGCAGCCAAGGGCCCCCGACGGGGGGATTTGAAGCTTTCTTT
CASSQGPPTGGFEAFF
>-|TRBV11-2|-|TRBJ2-3
TGTGCCAGCAGCTTTCGCGGGACTCCCAGCGGCACAGATACGCAGTATTTT
CASSFRGTPSGTDTQYF
>-|TRBV9|-|TRBJ2-3
TGTGCCAGCAGCGTAGGGGGGGGCCTGCTTGTTACGCAGTATTTT
CASSVGGGLLVTQYF
>-|TRBV7-9|-|TRBJ1-4
TGTGCCAGCAGCATCCGCGGCAGAGGAGGTAATGAAAAACTGTTTTTT
CASSIRGRGGNEKLFF
>TRBD1|TRBV2|-|TRBJ1-2
TGTGCCAGCAGCCCTCGCCGGGACAGGGAACGTCGAGGCTACACCTTC
CASSPRRDRERRGYTF
>-|TRBV19|-|TRBJ1-2
TGTGCCAGTAGTCTTAGGAGTTATGGCTACACCTTC
CASSLRSYGYTF
>TRBD1|TRBV9|-|TRBJ2-1
TGTGCCAGCAGCGTACAGGGGGCGCACAATGAGCAGTTCTTC
CASSVQGAHNEQFF
>TRBD1|TRBV24-1|-|TRBJ1-1
TGTGCCACCAGTGAGCCTGGGACAGCTGAAGCTTTCTTT
CATSEPGTAEAFF
>-|TRBV7-6|-|TRBJ1-6
TGTGCCAGCAGCCCGGACAGCAGCACTAATTCACCCCTCCACTTT
CASSPDSSTNSPLHF
>-|TRBV4-2|-|TRBJ2-1
TGTGCCAGCAGCCAAGATAGACTAGGACGGTTCTTC
CASSQDRLGRFF
>-|TRBV5-1|-|TRBJ2-7
TGCGCCAGCAGCTCAACCCGGACAGCCTACGAGCAGTACTTC
CASSSTRTAYEQYF
>-|TRBV9|-|TRBJ1-2
TGTGCCAGCAGTTCAACTCCAGGGTTTGGCTACACCTTC
CASSSTPGFGYTF
>TRBD2|TRBV3-1/TRBV3-2|-|TRBJ2-2
TGTGCCAGCAGCCAAGTCCCTAGCGGGGGGGCCAGGACCGGGGAGCTGTTTTTT
CASSQVPSGGARTGELFF
>TRBD1|TRBV2|-|TRBJ2-7
TGTGCCAGCAGTGCACAGGGGAAGGACTACGAGCAGTACTTC
CASSAQGKDYEQYF
>TRBD1|TRBV28|-|TRBJ2-2
TGTGCCAGCAGGCGGGCAGGGGGCACCGGGGAGCTGTTTTTT
CASRRAGGTGELFF
>-|TRBV7-3|-|TRBJ1-2
TGTGCCAGCAGCTTAAATGGGAGAGGTGGCTACACCTTC
CASSLNGRGGYTF
>TRBD1|TRBV2|-|TRBJ1-6
TGTGCCAGCATAGGGACAGGGGGCCAATCTTCACCCCTCCACTTT
CASIGTGGQSSPLHF
>TRBD1|TRBV24-1|-|TRBJ2-7
TGTGCCACCAGTGACTGGGACAGCCCCTACGAGCAGTACTTC
CATSDWDSPYEQYF
>TRBD1|TRBV7-8|-|TRBJ2-2
TGTGCCAGCAGCTTAGCTAGACAGGGCGCGAACACCGGGGAGCTGTTTTTT
CASSLARQGANTGELFF
>-|TRBV9|-|TRBJ2-7
TGTGCCAGCAGCGTAGCTTCGGGGGTTTTGGGCTACGAGCAGTACTTC
CASSVASGVLGYEQYF
>TRBD2|TRBV27|once|TRBJ2-1
TGTGCCAGCAGCCGTTTGAGCGGGGGTATATATGAGCAGTTCTTC
CASSRLSGGIYEQFF
>-|TRBV13|-|TRBJ1-3
TGTGCCAGCAGCTTAGTAGCGGGGGGTGGAAACACCATATATTTT
CASSLVAGGGNTIYF
>TRBD1|TRBV6-5|-|TRBJ1-2
TGTGCCAGCAGTTACTCTGGACAGGTCTCTTTGGGCTACACCTTC
CASSYSGQVSLGYTF
>-|TRBV7-2|-|TRBJ1-1
TGTGCCAGCAGCTGGAATGGACTCCCGAACACTGAAGCTTTCTTT
CASSWNGLPNTEAFF
>-|TRBV2|-|TRBJ1-1
TGTGCCAGCAGACAGGGACCGCCAGCTTTCTTT
CASRQGPPAFF
>-|TRBV7-2|-|TRBJ1-5
TGTGCCAGCAGCTTAGCCGGGACATCAGGGCAGCCCCAGCATTTT
CASSLAGTSGQPQHF
>-|TRBV7-8|-|TRBJ2-1
TGTGCCAGCAGCTTAGCGGCTTATGTCAGCTCCTACAATGAGCAGTTCTTC
CASSLAAYVSSYNEQFF
>TRBD2|TRBV4-1|once|TRBJ2-1
TGCGCCAGCAGCCGTGAGGCGGGGGGGCCTCTGGGTTCCTACAATGAGCAGTTCTTC
CASSREAGGPLGSYNEQFF
>TRBD2|TRBV27|-|TRBJ2-1
TGTGCCAGCAGTTTGGGAACTAGCGGGGGTTCAGAGCAGTTCTTC
CASSLGTSGGSEQFF
>TRBD2|TRBV4-1|once|TRBJ2-3
TGCGCCAGCAGCCATCCCCCGGGGGCTAGCGGGGGGGCAATGGATACGCAGTATTTT
CASSHPPGASGGAMDTQYF
>-|TRBV2|-|TRBJ2-6
TGTGCCAGCACTATAGTCTCTGGGGCCAACGTCCTGACTTTC
CASTIVSGANVLTF
>-|TRBV29-1|-|TRBJ1-2
TGCAGCGTTGGTGGGGTGGGAGACTATGGCTACACCTTC
CSVGGVGDYGYTF
>-|TRBV25-1|-|TRBJ1-3
TGTGCCAGCAGTGGTCCAGGGGAAGTAAACACCATATATTTT
CASSGPGEVNTIYF
>-|TRBV7-2|-|TRBJ2-6
TGTGCCAGCAGCCCATTTTCGGGGTCAGGGGCCAACGTCCTGACTTTC
CASSPFSGSGANVLTF
>-|TRBV7-6|-|TRBJ1-5
TGTGCCAGCAGCCGGAGGTTCGGGGAGCCCCAGCATTTT
CASSRRFGEPQHF
>-|TRBV2|-|TRBJ1-4
TGTGCCAGCAGTGATTATGAGGATTTGCATGAAAAACTGTTTTTT
CASSDYEDLHEKLFF
>-|TRBV21-1|-|TRBJ1-1
TGTGCCAGCAGCAAAGGACAGGGTCCTAAGGGCACTGAAGCTTTCTTT
CASSKGQGPKGTEAFF
>-|TRBV7-2|-|TRBJ2-7
TGTGCCAGCAGCTTAGTGGTGGGGCCCTACGAGCAGTACTTC
CASSLVVGPYEQYF
>-|TRBV19|-|TRBJ1-2
TGTGCCAGTAGAACGGGACACTTTAACTATGGCTACACCTTC
CASRTGHFNYGYTF
>TRBD1|TRBV2|once|TRBJ2-1
TGTGCCAGCAGTGAAGGGACAGGGGGATATGAGCAGTTCTTC
CASSEGTGGYEQFF